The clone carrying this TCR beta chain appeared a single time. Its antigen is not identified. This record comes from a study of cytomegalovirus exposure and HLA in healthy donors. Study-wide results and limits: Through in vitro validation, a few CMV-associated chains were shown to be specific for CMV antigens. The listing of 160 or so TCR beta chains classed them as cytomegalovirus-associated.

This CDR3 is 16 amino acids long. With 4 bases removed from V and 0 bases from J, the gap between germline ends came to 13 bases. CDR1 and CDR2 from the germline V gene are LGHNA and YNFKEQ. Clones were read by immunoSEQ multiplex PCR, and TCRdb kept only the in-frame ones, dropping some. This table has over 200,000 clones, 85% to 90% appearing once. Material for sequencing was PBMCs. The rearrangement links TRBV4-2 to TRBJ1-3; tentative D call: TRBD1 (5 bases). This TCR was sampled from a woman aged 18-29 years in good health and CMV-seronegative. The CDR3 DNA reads TGTGCCAGCAGCCCCGGGGGGGGATTCTCTGGAAACACCATATATTTT. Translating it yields CASSPGGGFSGNTIYF.